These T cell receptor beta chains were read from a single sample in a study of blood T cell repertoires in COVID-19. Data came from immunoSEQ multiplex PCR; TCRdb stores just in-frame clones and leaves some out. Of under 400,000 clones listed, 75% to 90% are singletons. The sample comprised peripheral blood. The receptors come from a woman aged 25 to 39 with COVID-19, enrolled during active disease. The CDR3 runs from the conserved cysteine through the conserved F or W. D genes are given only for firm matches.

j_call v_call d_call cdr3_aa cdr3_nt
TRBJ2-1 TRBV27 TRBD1 CASSLGIQGAYNEQFF TGTGCCAGCAGTTTAGGAATACAGGGGGCTTACAATGAGCAGTTCTTC
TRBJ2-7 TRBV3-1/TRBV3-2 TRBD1 CASSPLLGTGVYEQYF TGTGCCAGCAGCCCTCTCCTGGGGACAGGGGTCTACGAGCAGTACTTC
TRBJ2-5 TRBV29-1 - CSVEPGHEQETQYF TGCAGCGTTGAACCGGGACACGAACAAGAGACCCAGTACTTC
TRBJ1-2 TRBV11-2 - CASSLGRGNYGYTF TGTGCCAGCAGCTTAGGCAGAGGGAACTATGGCTACACCTTC
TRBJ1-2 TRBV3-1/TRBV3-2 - CASSQDLGRDGYTF TGTGCCAGCAGCCAGGACTTAGGGAGGGATGGCTACACCTTC
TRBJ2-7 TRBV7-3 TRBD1 CASSLWDRALYEQYF TGTGCCAGCAGCTTATGGGACAGGGCGTTATACGAGCAGTACTTC
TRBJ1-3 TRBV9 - CASSPEGGAGNTIYF TGTGCCAGCAGCCCCGAGGGAGGGGCTGGAAACACCATATATTTT
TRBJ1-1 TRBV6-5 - CASSYSAGYGDTEAFF TGTGCCAGCAGTTACTCGGCAGGGTACGGAGACACTGAAGCTTTCTTT
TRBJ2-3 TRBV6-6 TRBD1 CASSPPGQGVSSTDTQYF TGTGCCAGCAGTCCCCCGGGACAGGGAGTATCTAGCACAGATACGCAGTATTTT
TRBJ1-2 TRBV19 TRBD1 CASRQGNYGYTF TGTGCCAGCCGACAGGGCAACTATGGCTACACCTTC
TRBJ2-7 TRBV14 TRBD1 CASSQITGTGSYEQYF TGTGCCAGCAGCCAGATTACCGGGACAGGATCCTACGAGCAGTACTTC
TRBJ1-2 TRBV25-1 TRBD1 CASSGYRGLGYTF TGTGCCAGCAGTGGTTACAGGGGGCTTGGCTACACCTTC
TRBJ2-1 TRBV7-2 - CASSPTRAGITYNEQFF TGTGCCAGCAGCCCGACTAGGGCGGGAATTACCTACAATGAGCAGTTCTTC
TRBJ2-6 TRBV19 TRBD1 CASSVRPGQPSSGANVLTF TGTGCCAGTAGTGTGCGTCCGGGACAGCCCAGCTCTGGGGCCAACGTCCTGACTTTC
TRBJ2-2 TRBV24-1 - CATSDRVTGELFF TGTGCCACCAGTGACAGGGTCACCGGGGAGCTGTTTTTT
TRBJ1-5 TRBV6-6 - CASSYGNDRYNQPQHF TGTGCCAGCAGCTATGGGAACGACAGGTACAATCAGCCCCAGCATTTT
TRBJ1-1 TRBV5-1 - CASSLVGVGTEAFF TGCGCCAGCAGCTTGGTAGGGGTTGGGACTGAAGCTTTCTTT